Reported below is one T cell receptor (beta chain). The data were taken from a study of blood T cell repertoires in COVID-19. Overall study context: T cells, B-cell-depleted T cells, or PBMCs provided the cDNA or gDNA that served as material.

The CDR3 is made up of 16 amino acids. With 5 bases clipped from V and 5 bases from J, the junction kept 12 bases outside the gene matches. Germline loops: CDR1 SGHVS, CDR2 FNYEAQ. Sequencing was performed with immunoSEQ multiplex PCR; in TCRdb, only in-frame clones are kept and a portion is missing. The sample lists more than 80,000 clones, approximately 80% occurring once. The source material was peripheral blood. The rearrangement uses TRBV7-6 and TRBJ2-1; 7 nucleotides agree with TRBD2. This clonotype was obtained from a woman older than 75 with active or convalescent COVID-19. CDR3 sequence: CASSRGEGSPHNEQFF. The CDR3, as DNA: TGTGCCAGCAGCCGAGGGGAGGGGTCCCCCCACAATGAGCAGTTCTTC. The full variable domain, in which reference TRBV7-6 and TRBJ2-1 provide the parts outside the CDR3, is GAGVSQSPRYKVTKRGQDVALRCDPISGHVSLYWYRQALGQGPEFLTYFNYEAQQDKSGLPNDRFSAERPEGSISTLTIQRTEQRDSAMYRCASSRGEGSPHNEQFFGPGTRLTVL.